What follows are 14 T cell receptor beta chains derived from one specimen sequenced in a study of blood T cell repertoires in COVID-19. Clones were sequenced by immunoSEQ multiplex PCR, and TCRdb holds only the in-frame ones, with some missing. The table lists 310,000 or so clones, approximately 90% of them singletons. Material for sequencing was PBMCs or T cells enriched from blood (not recorded which). All receptors derive from a woman between 18 and 29 years old who had recovered from COVID-19.

V is TRBV3-1 (or the pseudogene TRBV3-2) and J is TRBJ1-1, with D hard to call. Trimming cost V 0 bases and J 3 bases, with 11 bases left between them. The CDR3 is made up of 15 amino acids. Germline V lookup: CDR1 LGHDT, CDR2 YNNKEL (reference sequence). CDR3 protein: CASSQDTEPYTEAFF. CDR3 bases: TGTGCCAGCAGCCAAGATACAGAGCCCTACACTGAAGCTTTCTTT.

This clone was picked up a small number of times. V is TRBV4-2 and J is TRBJ2-1; 7 positions match TRBD2. The CDR3 extends over 18 amino acids. Germline V CDR1 and CDR2: LGHNA, YNFKEQ. V lost 4 bases to trimming and J lost 6 bases; unmatched junction nucleotides: 18. CDR3 in DNA: TGTGCCAGCAGCCGAGACACCCGCCTAACTAGCGCCGCCAATGAGCAGTTCTTC. This gives the protein CASSRDTRLTSAANEQFF.

V is TRBV15 and J is TRBJ2-5; the match to TRBD1 covers 7 bases. V lost 4 bases and J lost 1; bases outside the gene matches: 9. Looked up from germline, CDR1 is LNHNV and CDR2 is YYDKDF (reference sequence). The CDR3 has 16 residues. CDR3 nucleotide sequence: TGTGCCACCAGCACCAGGACAGGTGACGGCCAAGAGACCCAGTACTTC. As protein: CATSTRTGDGQETQYF.

This sequence joins TRBV28 and TRBJ2-4, with TRBD1 identical over 8 bases. CDR1 MDHEN and CDR2 SYDVKM come from the germline V gene. V gave up 6 bases and J gave up 5 bases; unmatched junction bases: 6. The CDR3 totals 14 residues. The CDR3, as DNA: TGTGCCAGCAGGGCAGGGGGCTGGGAAAACATTCAGTACTTC. Its translation: CASRAGGWENIQYF.

The V call is TRBV27, the J call TRBJ2-5, with unresolved D. The V gene's germline CDR1 is MNHEY and CDR2 SMNVEV (reference sequence). Trimming left V 1 base short and J 1 base short, with 4 bases between. The CDR3 runs to 13 residues. The chain's CDR3 is CASSLFGQETQYF. The CDR3 DNA is TGTGCCAGCAGTTTATTCGGCCAAGAGACCCAGTACTTC.

The chain couples TRBV6-5 to TRBJ2-5; TRBD1 might be the D (5 bases). Germline V CDR1 and CDR2: MNHEY, SVGAGI. V lost 2 bases and J lost 5, with 12 bases in between. The CDR3 runs to 14 residues. CDR3 sequence: CASSYGQGRETQYF. Written as DNA, the CDR3 is TGTGCCAGCAGTTACGGGCAGGGTAGGGAGACCCAGTACTTC.

This chain links TRBV6-2 or TRBV6-3 with TRBJ1-5, with 9 bases fitting TRBD1. Germline V gene data show CDR1 as MNHEY and CDR2 as SVGEGT. Trimming at V came to 2 bases and at J to 7 bases, leaving 6 bases not matched to a gene. CDR3 length: 15 residues. CDR3 amino acids: CASSYARQGVQPQHF. Written as DNA, the CDR3 is TGTGCCAGCAGTTACGCCCGACAGGGGGTGCAGCCCCAGCATTTT.

The chain joins TRBV10-1 to TRBJ1-2, with 8 nucleotides matching TRBD1. This CDR3 comprises 15 residues. Germline CDR1 is WNHNN and CDR2 is SYGVQD (reference sequence). J was trimmed by 7 bases and V by 2 bases; bases with no gene match: 9. The CDR3 region has the DNA TGCGCCAGCAGTGAGGGAAGCAGGGGGCGCTGTGGCTACACCTTC. This translates into CASSEGSRGRCGYTF.

The rearrangement uses TRBV28 and TRBJ1-2; no clear D. Germline V gene sequence: CDR1 MDHEN, CDR2 SYDVKM. The CDR3 is 13 amino acids. V lost 6 bases to trimming and J lost 5 bases, with 13 bases between them. The CDR3 DNA follows: TGTGCCAGCAGAACCCAAGCCTCATATGGCTACACCTTC. It encodes CASRTQASYGYTF.

The chain uses TRBV9 and TRBJ2-7; 11 positions agree with TRBD1. V was pared by 0 bases and J by 3 bases, with 2 bases of the junction left unmatched. This CDR3 is 15 amino acids long. Per germline, CDR1 SGDLS and CDR2 YYNGEE. The CDR3 region has the DNA TGTGCCAGCAGCGTAGATGGGACAGGGGGCTACGAGCAGTACTTC. Encoded protein: CASSVDGTGGYEQYF.

This chain joins TRBV5-4 and TRBJ2-7, with TRBD1 identical over 8 bases. V lost 6 bases, J lost 9 bases, and 8 bases stayed unmatched. Germline CDR1 SGHNT, CDR2 YYREEE (reference sequence). This CDR3 has 12 amino acids. The CDR3 DNA reads TGTGCCAGCAACAACCAGGGGGCCGGGCAGTACTTC. Amino acid sequence: CASNNQGAGQYF.

The chain joins TRBV20-1 to TRBJ2-5; D remains unclear. V was pared by 3 bases and J by 0 bases, with 8 bases between. The CDR3 runs 13 residues. Germline lookup yields CDR1 DFQATT and CDR2 SNEGSKA (reference sequence). The CDR3 DNA sequence: TGCAGTGCTAGTCCGGAGTACCAAGAGACCCAGTACTTC. It encodes CSASPEYQETQYF.

V and J are TRBV4-1 and TRBJ2-2; TRBD1 aligns across 7 bases. The V gene end was trimmed by 3 bases and the J gene end by 5 bases; junction bases not matched to a gene: 9. Germline CDR1 MGHRA, CDR2 YSYEKL. The CDR3 is 16 residues long. The CDR3 here is CASSHNPGGKTGELFF. CDR3 bases: TGCGCCAGCAGCCACAACCCAGGGGGAAAAACCGGGGAGCTGTTTTTT.

The chain links TRBV25-1 to TRBJ1-6; D unclear. This CDR3 region has 15 residues. With 3 bases removed from V and 9 bases from J, the gap between germline ends came to 15 bases. The germline CDR1 and CDR2 sequences are MGHDK and SYGVNS. The CDR3, as DNA: TGTGCCAGCAGTGACTCTTCCTCCGGGGTTTCACCCCTCCACTTT. This gives the protein CASSDSSSGVSPLHF. The full variable domain, completed using reference TRBV25-1 and TRBJ1-6, is EADIYQTPRYLVIGTGKKITLECSQTMGHDKMYWYQQDPGMELHLIHYSYGVNSTEKGDLSSESTVSRIRTEHFPLTLESARPSHTSQYLCASSDSSSGVSPLHFGNGTRLTVT.